This entry concerns a single T cell receptor beta chain. The TCR beta CDR3 regions underwent amplification using RNA transcripts as the source. The HTBI primer set was used in a first-round RT-PCR of the TCR CDR3. TCRdb analysed the multiplex PCR reads with MiXCR anew, one entry per CDR3 protein. The sample lists roughly 710,000 distinct CDR3 sequences, approximately 40% occurring once. This CDR3 has 19 residues. The V segment lost 1 base and the J segment 4 bases; nucleotides outside the gene matches: 12. Germline loops: CDR1 LNHDA, CDR2 SQIVND (reference sequence). When ophthalmopathy did not progress within 18 months, Graves' hyperthyroidism was considered stable. Criteria for exclusion of patients were uncontrolled infection, other autoimmune disease, pregnancy or lactation. Fresh peripheral blood, 8 to 10 ml, was the source of the PBMCs. The data were obtained in a study of T cells in Graves' hyperthyroidism and ophthalmopathy.

Material for sequencing was blood. V and J are TRBV19 and TRBJ2-6, with TRBD1 identical over 8 bases. The clonotype was recovered from a woman aged 40 to 50 with Graves' hyperthyroidism. In nucleotides, the CDR3 is TGTGCCAGTAGTATAGGCCGACAGGGGATAACATCCGGGGCCAACGTCCTGACTTTC. Protein product: CASSIGRQGITSGANVLTF. Filled out from reference TRBV19 and TRBJ2-6, the complete variable domain reads DGGITQSPKYLFRKEGQNVTLSCEQNLNHDAMYWYRQDPGQGLRLIYYSQIVNDFQKGDIAEGYSVSREKKESFPLTVTSAQKNPTAFYLCASSIGRQGITSGANVLTFGAGSRLTVL.